A single sample gave rise to the 17 T cell receptor beta chains below, sequenced in a study of OX40 agonist ivuxolimab in advanced cancers. TCRdb's copy holds only in-frame clones and misses some; the assay was immunoSEQ multiplex PCR. The sample yields roughly 13,000 clones, approximately 95% seen once. This sample comprised CD4+ or CD8+ T cells sorted from blood, obtained in a trial of the OX40 agonist ivuxolimab. These receptors were taken from an adult with an advanced solid tumor such as melanoma, head and neck, liver or kidney cancer.

The chain couples TRBV5-4 to TRBJ2-5; D unresolved. This CDR3 is 13 amino acids long. Germline V gives CDR1 SGHNT, CDR2 YYREEE (reference sequence). V was trimmed by 3 bases and J by 7 bases, leaving 13 bases between them. Written as DNA, the CDR3 is TGTGCCAGCAGCTCGCCCGACGTTTGGACCCAGTACTTC. Its protein product is CASSSPDVWTQYF.

The CDR3 DNA follows: TGTGCCAGCAGCTTAGTAGGAGGGGAGGGACAGCCCCAGCATTTT. Its protein is CASSLVGGEGQPQHF. The rearrangement uses TRBV11-2 and TRBJ1-5; perhaps TRBD1 as D (5 bases). In germline, CDR1 is SGHAT, CDR2 FQNNGV. This CDR3 has 15 amino acids. Trimming took 1 base from V and 7 from J, leaving 14 bases between them.

The V and J genes are TRBV19 and TRBJ1-2; 7 bases map to TRBD1. The ends lost 1 base at V and 8 bases at J; junction bases unmatched: 4. CDR1 LNHDA and CDR2 SQIVND come from the germline V gene (reference sequence). This CDR3 spans 13 amino acids. DNA of the CDR3: TGTGCCAGTAGTATAGTCACAGGGGAAGGCTACACCTTC. This codes for CASSIVTGEGYTF.

The chain is built from TRBV19 and TRBJ1-4; 8 nucleotides line up with TRBD1. The length of the CDR3 is 15 residues. Germline values: CDR1 LNHDA, CDR2 SQIVND (reference sequence). V trimming: 5 bases; J trimming: 7 bases; junction bases outside the gene matches: 9. The CDR3 sequence is CASSPPGGDVEKLFF. DNA for the CDR3: TGTGCCAGTAGTCCCCCAGGGGGCGACGTTGAAAAACTGTTTTTT.

The V and J genes are TRBV15 and TRBJ2-6; the D is unclear. The CDR3 is 14 residues long. V was clipped by 5 bases and J by 4 bases, with 9 bases between them. Germline V gives CDR1 LNHNV, CDR2 YYDKDF (reference sequence). CDR3 loop: CATSGISGANVLTF. DNA for the CDR3: TGTGCCACCAGCGGAATCTCCGGGGCCAACGTCCTGACTTTC.

The chain joins TRBV6-5 to TRBJ2-7; 9 nucleotides agree with TRBD2. Germline V gene lookup returns CDR1 MNHEY and CDR2 SVGAGI. V dropped 8 bases and J dropped 2; count of bases not matched to a gene: 4. The CDR3 is made up of 13 amino acids. CDR3 amino acids: CASWAGGAYEQYF. CDR3 sequence (DNA): TGTGCCAGCTGGGCGGGGGGGGCCTACGAGCAGTACTTC.

The rearrangement links TRBV11-2 to TRBJ2-7; D gene ambiguous. This CDR3 has 13 amino acids. The germline V and J ends were trimmed by 3 bases and 2 bases, with 8 bases remaining between them. Germline CDR1 reads SGHAT; CDR2 reads FQNNGV. The CDR3: CASSFGLTYEQYF. CDR3 in DNA: TGTGCCAGCAGCTTCGGGTTAACCTACGAGCAGTACTTC.

CDR3 nucleotide sequence: TGTGCCAGCAGCCGTAGCGGCTTGGGTGGGTACAATGAGCAGTTCTTC. It yields the protein CASSRSGLGGYNEQFF. The V call is TRBV7-9, the J call TRBJ2-1; perhaps TRBD2 as D (6 bases). The germline V and J ends were trimmed by 5 bases and 4 bases, with 18 bases remaining between them. Germline CDR1 and CDR2: SEHNR and FQNEAQ (reference sequence). This CDR3 is 16 amino acids long.

This clone has only one observation. J is TRBJ2-7 and V is TRBV7-9; D tentatively reads TRBD1 or TRBD2 (5 bases each). V was trimmed by 5 bases and J by 6 bases, leaving 11 bases between them. The germline gives CDR1 SEHNR, CDR2 FQNEAQ (reference sequence). This CDR3 comprises 12 residues. The CDR3 sequence is CASSRDRGEQYF. CDR3 DNA sequence: TGTGCCAGCAGCCGGGACCGGGGCGAGCAGTACTTC.

The CDR3 coding sequence is TGTGCCAGTACCACCCTGATAGCGAACACCGGGGAGCTGTTTTTT. It is translated as CASTTLIANTGELFF. V usage is TRBV19 and J usage is TRBJ2-2; D is unclear. Per the germline V gene, CDR1 is LNHDA and CDR2 is SQIVND (reference sequence). V lost 7 bases to trimming and J lost 0 bases, with 12 bases between them. The CDR3 runs to 15 residues.

This chain links TRBV28 with TRBJ1-5; D is possibly TRBD1 (6 bases). V lost 2 bases, J lost 0 bases, and 11 bases lay in between. The CDR3 totals 16 residues. The germline gives CDR1 MDHEN, CDR2 SYDVKM. The chain's CDR3 is CASSLGARGSNQPQHF. CDR3 nucleotide sequence: TGTGCCAGCAGTTTAGGGGCCAGGGGTAGCAATCAGCCCCAGCATTTT.

This chain connects TRBV30 to TRBJ2-7, with D maybe TRBD1 (5 bases). The V and J ends lost 1 base and 0 bases respectively, with 16 bases between them. Germline lookup yields CDR1 GTSNPN and CDR2 SVGIG (reference sequence). The CDR3 loop spans 16 amino acids. DNA of the CDR3: TGTGCCTGGAGTGAAAAACGACAGTCCCGCTCCTACGAGCAGTACTTC. It is translated as CAWSEKRQSRSYEQYF.

The J gene is TRBJ2-5, the V gene TRBV5-1; 7 bases agree with TRBD1. The germline CDR1 and CDR2 sequences are SGHRS and YFSETQ. This CDR3 has 15 residues. V was pared by 9 bases and J by 5 bases, with 16 bases of the junction left unmatched. CDR3 coding DNA: TGCGCCACACAGCCTGGGACAGCTATGACGGAGACCCAGTACTTC. Protein: CATQPGTAMTETQYF.

The genes are TRBV15 and TRBJ1-1; no definite D call. Germline assignment: CDR1 LNHNV and CDR2 YYDKDF (reference sequence). CDR3 size: 16 residues. V was pared by 0 bases and J by 0 bases, with 11 bases between. CDR3 bases: TGTGCCACCAGCAGAGATTATCGCCTAATGAACACTGAAGCTTTCTTT. Its translation: CATSRDYRLMNTEAFF.

This clone occurred a few times. The chain uses TRBV7-3 and TRBJ1-2; the D is unclear. V lost 2 bases and J lost 4, with 8 bases in between. This CDR3 contains 13 residues. Germline V CDR1 and CDR2: SGHTA, FQGTGA. The CDR3 DNA is TGTGCCAGCAGCTTACAACGGGGCTATGGCTACACCTTC. Translated: CASSLQRGYGYTF. Full variable domain (rest looked up from reference TRBV7-3 and TRBJ1-2): GAGVSQTPSNKVTEKGKYVELRCDPISGHTALYWYRQSLGQGPEFLIYFQGTGAADDSGLPNDRFFAVRPEGSVSTLKIQRTERGDSAVYLCASSLQRGYGYTFGSGTRLTVV.

The chain uses TRBV28 and TRBJ1-2, with 7 bases identical to TRBD1. The ends lost 7 bases at V and 4 bases at J; junction bases unmatched: 6. CDR1 and CDR2 (germline): MDHEN, SYDVKM. CDR3 size: 13 residues. The CDR3 sequence: CASIPGTAYGYTF. CDR3 coding DNA: TGTGCCAGCATCCCCGGGACAGCCTATGGCTACACCTTC.

The V call is TRBV6-4, the J call TRBJ1-1; D is uncertain. Germline-derived CDR1 and CDR2 are MRHNA and SNTAGT. Trimming removed 2 bases at V and 1 base at J, with 5 bases between. The CDR3 is 13 residues long. DNA for the CDR3: TGTGCCAGCAGTGACGGAGAGAACACTGAAGCTTTCTTT. It yields the protein CASSDGENTEAFF.